What follows are 2 T cell receptor beta chains derived from one specimen sequenced in a study of CD8 T cells in Susac syndrome. A quantity of roughly 0.5 to 1 ug RNA underwent reverse transcription using random hexamers. MiXCR, applied by TCRdb to the immunoSEQ multiplex PCR reads, yields one record per CDR3 protein. This sample has under 200,000 distinct CDR3 sequences, with around 95% found just once. Material for sequencing was CD4+ T cells from PBMCs. These TCRs come from a human donor with Susac syndrome.

The V and J genes are TRBV4-1 and TRBJ2-3, with TRBD2 matching 7 bases. This CDR3 region has 15 residues. The V segment lost 4 bases and the J segment 5 bases; nucleotides outside the gene matches: 9. Germline loops: CDR1 MGHRA, CDR2 YSYEKL. This chain's CDR3 is CASSPSAGVGDTQYF. CDR3 DNA sequence: TGCGCCAGCAGCCCATCGGCGGGGGTGGGAGATACGCAGTATTTT.

The rearrangement joins TRBV2 to TRBJ2-5; D gene uncertain. V shed 5 bases and J shed 7 bases, with 8 bases lying between them. The CDR3 is 11 residues long. Looked up from germline, CDR1 is SNHLY and CDR2 is FYNNEI. CDR3 residues: CASSPHGTQYF. The CDR3 coding sequence is TGTGCCAGCAGTCCCCATGGGACCCAGTACTTC.